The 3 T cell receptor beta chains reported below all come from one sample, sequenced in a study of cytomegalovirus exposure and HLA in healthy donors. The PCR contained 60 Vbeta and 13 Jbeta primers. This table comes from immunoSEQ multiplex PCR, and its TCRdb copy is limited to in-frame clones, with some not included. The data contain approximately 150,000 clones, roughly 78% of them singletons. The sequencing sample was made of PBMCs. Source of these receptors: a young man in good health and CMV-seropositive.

The CDR3 reads CASSLAVRLAGTDTQYF. In nucleotides, the CDR3 is TGCGCCAGCAGCTTGGCCGTTAGACTAGCGGGAACAGATACGCAGTATTTT. V is TRBV5-1 and J is TRBJ2-3; 11 positions agree with TRBD2. This CDR3 has 17 residues. The trim removed 0 bases at V and 3 bases at J, leaving 6 bases unmatched. Per the germline V gene, CDR1 is SGHRS and CDR2 is YFSETQ.

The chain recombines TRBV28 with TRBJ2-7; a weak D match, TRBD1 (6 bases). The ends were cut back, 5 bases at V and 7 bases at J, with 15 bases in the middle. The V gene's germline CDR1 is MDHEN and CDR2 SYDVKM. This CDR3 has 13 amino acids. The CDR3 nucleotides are TGTGCCAGCAGTCAATCGGACAGAAAGGAGCAGTACTTC. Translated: CASSQSDRKEQYF.

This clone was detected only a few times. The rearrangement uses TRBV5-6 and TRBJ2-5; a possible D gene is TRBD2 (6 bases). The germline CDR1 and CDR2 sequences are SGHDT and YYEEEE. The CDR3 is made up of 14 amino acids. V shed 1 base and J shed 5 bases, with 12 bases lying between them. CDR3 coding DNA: TGTGCCAGCAGCTTGATCAGGAGGGAGGAGACCCAGTACTTC. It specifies CASSLIRREETQYF.